The text below deals with one TCR beta chain. The antigen remains undetermined. The PBMCs studied were ones that came from 10 ml fresh peripheral blood. These data are taken from a study of T cells in Graves' hyperthyroidism and ophthalmopathy. General observations from the study: From stable hyperthyroidism, ophthalmopathy was separated by a 13 V-J model.

The CDR3 totals 14 residues. The germline V gene encodes CDR1 MGHDK and CDR2 SYGVNS. Trimming at V came to 10 bases and at J to 3 bases, leaving 9 bases not matched to a gene. Amplified TCR beta CDR3 regions came from RNA transcripts. TCR CDR3 regions were first amplified by RT-PCR with HTBI primers. MiXCR was run by TCRdb on the multiplex PCR reads, yielding one entry per CDR3 protein. The sample holds hundreds of thousands of distinct CDR3 sequences; roughly 15% are singletons and the top ten take approximately 3.5%. The rearrangement links TRBV25-1 to TRBJ1-5, with 7 bases that match TRBD1. What was sequenced was blood. The source is a woman between 40 and 55 years old with Graves' ophthalmopathy. CDR3 sequence: CATPDRPPNQPQHF. The CDR3 DNA is TGTGCCACTCCGGACAGGCCCCCCAATCAGCCCCAGCATTTT.